Following are 25 T cell receptor beta chains from one sample sequenced in a study of T-cell reconstitution after alpha-beta-depleted transplantation in children. Unique molecular identifiers featured in how the TCRbeta library was prepared. A single record per CDR3 protein comes from TCRdb applying MiXCR to the PCR reads. The sample holds 330,000 or so distinct CDR3 sequences, over 9% seen once. Sample: PBMCs, taken before TCRalphabeta/CD19-depleted stem cell transplant. These TCRs come from a boy less than two years old with acute myeloid leukemia, due to receive a stem cell transplant.

The rearrangement links TRBV7-6 to TRBJ2-1; D is perhaps TRBD1 or TRBD2 (5 bases each). CDR1 and CDR2 from the germline V gene are SGHVS and FNYEAQ. The CDR3 extends over 12 amino acids. V gave up 3 bases and J gave up 10 bases, with 10 bases separating them. The CDR3 DNA follows: TGTGCCAGCAGCTTTGTCGGGACCGAGCAGTTCTTC. Its translation: CASSFVGTEQFF.

The chain uses TRBV24-1 and TRBJ2-6, with 7 nucleotides matching TRBD2. The V gene end was trimmed by 9 bases and the J gene end by 3 bases; junction bases not matched to a gene: 4. The CDR3 spans 14 residues. CDR1 is KGHDR and CDR2 is SFDVKD in the germline V gene. The CDR3 coding sequence is TGTGCCACCGGATCGGGGGGTGGGGCCAACGTCCTGACTTTC. It is translated as CATGSGGGANVLTF.

This clonotype has just a few counts. V and J are TRBV5-1 and TRBJ2-7; D uncertain. There are 14 residues in the CDR3. Trimming took 7 bases from V and 2 from J, leaving 16 bases between them. CDR1 SGHRS and CDR2 YFSETQ come from the germline V gene. CDR3 sequence (DNA): TGCGCCAGCCCGACCCCGACTGACACCTACGAGCAGTACTTC. Protein sequence: CASPTPTDTYEQYF.

This clonotype was counted ten times or more. The rearrangement joins TRBV4-3 to TRBJ1-2; D not certain. V gave up 1 base and J gave up 4 bases, with 13 bases separating them. This CDR3 region has 15 residues. Per the germline V gene, CDR1 is LGHNA and CDR2 is YSLEER. CDR3 protein: CASSQGDGWGYGYTF. The CDR3 bases are TGCGCCAGCAGCCAAGGCGACGGATGGGGCTATGGCTACACCTTC.

This clonotype was observed many times. CDR3 sequence (DNA): TGTGCCAGCACGAATCAGGACCCCCAGTACAATGAGCAGTTCTTC. This encodes CASTNQDPQYNEQFF. V and J are TRBV6-5 and TRBJ2-1; no clear D. The germline V and J ends were trimmed by 7 bases and 4 bases, with 17 bases remaining between them. CDR1 and CDR2 (germline): MNHEY, SVGAGI. The CDR3 totals 15 residues.

This clonotype was counted many times. The chain is built from TRBV7-2 and TRBJ2-3; 7 nucleotides line up with TRBD2. Per germline, CDR1 SGHTA and CDR2 FQGNSA. Trimming took 2 bases from V and 5 from J; bases not matched to a gene: 7. The length of the CDR3 is 15 residues. The CDR3 DNA reads as TGTGCCAGCAGCTTATGGCGGGAGTATGGAGATACGCAGTATTTT. Its translation: CASSLWREYGDTQYF. Supplemented by reference TRBV7-2 and TRBJ2-3, the full variable domain reads GAGVSQSPSNKVTEKGKDVELRCDPISGHTALYWYRQSLGQGLEFLIYFQGNSAPDKSGLPSDRFSAERTGGSVSTLTIQRTQQEDSAVYLCASSLWREYGDTQYFGPGTRLTVL.

Details on this clonotype: A much larger clone differs from this one at a single base, so this may be a read error. The chain recombines TRBV2 with TRBJ1-4, with D possibly matching TRBD1 (6 bases). Germline-derived CDR1 and CDR2 are SNHLY and FYNNEI. The CDR3 spans 14 residues. Here the CDR3 DNA reads TGTGCCAGCCAAGGGGGACACCTTAATGAAAAACTGATTTTT. Its protein is CASQGGHLNEKLIF.

This clonotype was seen more than once but under ten times. The V call is TRBV7-9, the J call TRBJ2-1; D is ambiguous. CDR1 is SEHNR, CDR2 FQNEAQ, per germline (reference sequence). Trimming cost V 5 bases and J 6 bases, with 5 bases left between them. The CDR3 is 11 amino acids. CDR3 in amino acids: CASSQANEQFF. The CDR3 DNA is TGTGCCAGCAGCCAAGCCAATGAGCAGTTCTTC. The full variable domain, in which reference TRBV7-9 and TRBJ2-1 provide the parts outside the CDR3, is DTGVSQNPRHKITKRGQNVTFRCDPISEHNRLYWYRQTLGQGPEFLTYFQNEAQLEKSRLLSDRFSAERPKGSFSTLEIQRTEQGDSAMYLCASSQANEQFFGPGTRLTVL.

This clonotype came up many times. In nucleotides, the CDR3 is TGCGCCAGCAGCGAGACTTGGGGCTCTGGAAACACCATATATTTT. Translation: CASSETWGSGNTIYF. This chain links TRBV5-1 with TRBJ1-3; the D is unclear. Per germline, CDR1 SGHRS and CDR2 YFSETQ. The CDR3 length is 15 residues. V was trimmed by 4 bases and J by 0 bases, leaving 11 bases between them.

This clonotype was detected ten times or more. The chain combines TRBV7-9 with TRBJ1-4; D not resolved. Trimming took off 3 bases at V and 0 bases at J, with 5 bases between the two ends. The CDR3 has 14 amino acids. Germline assignment: CDR1 SEHNR and CDR2 FQNEAQ (reference sequence). DNA for the CDR3: TGTGCCAGCAGCTTGGGATCAACTAATGAAAAACTGTTTTTT. This gives the protein CASSLGSTNEKLFF.

The V call is TRBV5-6, the J call TRBJ2-3; D gene uncertain. In germline, CDR1 is SGHDT, CDR2 YYEEEE. This CDR3 has 14 amino acids. The V end lost 4 bases, the J end lost 4 bases, and 13 bases lay between the germline ends. CDR3: CASSRGLGSDTQYF. The CDR3 DNA is TGTGCCAGCAGCCGCGGCCTCGGATCAGATACGCAGTATTTT.

Many counts were recorded for this clonotype. V gene TRBV20-1 combines with J gene TRBJ2-3; a possible D gene is TRBD2 (6 bases). The germline V and J ends were trimmed by 3 bases and 2 bases, with 15 bases remaining between them. This CDR3 is 15 amino acids long. CDR1 and CDR2 (germline): DFQATT, SNEGSKA (reference sequence). CDR3 sequence reads: CSASRGMWDTDTQYF. CDR3 nucleotides: TGCAGTGCTAGTCGCGGGATGTGGGACACAGATACGCAGTATTTT.

This clonotype has at least ten counts. J is TRBJ2-7 and V is TRBV25-1; D is uncertain. In germline, CDR1 is MGHDK, CDR2 SYGVNS. Trimming pared 8 bases from V and 6 bases from J, leaving 11 bases between. The CDR3 extends over 11 amino acids. The chain's CDR3 is CASSLTGEQYF. CDR3 DNA sequence: TGTGCCAGCTCCCTAACGGGCGAGCAGTACTTC.

This clonotype was detected many times. The V call is TRBV20-1, the J call TRBJ2-1; D ambiguous. In germline, CDR1 is DFQATT, CDR2 SNEGSKA (reference sequence). The CDR3 sequence is 16 residues long. V gave up 0 bases and J gave up 0 bases, with 12 bases separating them. Here the CDR3 reads CSARDRLKSSYNEQFF. The CDR3 nucleotides read TGCAGTGCTAGAGACCGACTTAAGAGCTCCTACAATGAGCAGTTCTTC.

This clonotype has a count of ten or more. This chain uses TRBV4-2 with TRBJ1-6; 7 nucleotides match TRBD1. CDR1 and CDR2 (germline): LGHNA, YNFKEQ. The CDR3 totals 17 residues. V lost 1 base, J lost 4 bases, and 7 bases stayed unmatched. CDR3 sequence (DNA): TGTGCCAGCAGCCAAGGTGGGACAGTCGGGTATAATTCACCCCTCCACTTT. Translation gives CASSQGGTVGYNSPLHF.

This chain joins TRBV24-1 and TRBJ2-1, with D perhaps TRBD2 (5 bases). This CDR3 spans 16 amino acids. The V end was cut by 0 bases, the J end by 0 bases, with 8 bases between. CDR1 KGHDR and CDR2 SFDVKD come from the germline V gene. Here the CDR3 reads CATSDLPSLSYNEQFF. In nucleotides, the CDR3 is TGTGCCACCAGTGATTTGCCTAGCCTCTCCTACAATGAGCAGTTCTTC.

This clonotype came up many times. This chain uses TRBV19 with TRBJ2-7; 8 bases are shared with TRBD1. The CDR3 is made up of 15 amino acids. V was clipped by 5 bases and J by 4 bases; unmatched bases: 10. The V gene's germline CDR1 is LNHDA and CDR2 SQIVND (reference sequence). CDR3 nucleotide sequence: TGTGCCAGTAGTCCGACAGGGGATAGACGATACGAGCAGTACTTC. This gives the protein CASSPTGDRRYEQYF.

This clonotype was found many times. The chain uses TRBV6-6 and TRBJ1-4; 7 nucleotides align to TRBD1. Trimming cost V 7 bases and J 3 bases; bases outside gene matches: 8. The CDR3 has 15 amino acids. Germline V lookup: CDR1 MNHNY, CDR2 SVGAGI (reference sequence). This chain's CDR3 is CASTRGGSANEKLFF. The CDR3 region has the DNA TGTGCCAGCACACGAGGGGGCTCGGCTAATGAAAAACTGTTTTTT.

There are many counts of this clonotype. The rearrangement joins TRBV12-3 or TRBV12-4 to TRBJ2-7; D is unclear. V lost 6 bases, J lost 0 bases, and 6 bases lay in between. There are 12 residues in the CDR3. The CDR3 DNA sequence: TGTGCCAGCAGGTCCAACTCCTACGAGCAGTACTTC. Translated, it gives CASRSNSYEQYF.

This clonotype appeared many times. The chain uses TRBV5-6 and TRBJ2-5; D gene ambiguous. The CDR3 contains 14 residues. Germline loops: CDR1 SGHDT, CDR2 YYEEEE. Trimming removed 1 base at V and 4 bases at J, with 11 bases between. The DNA of the CDR3 is TGTGCCAGCAGCTTGTGGTGGGTAAGAGAGACCCAGTACTTC. Translating gives CASSLWWVRETQYF.

At least ten counts were recorded for this clonotype. The rearrangement joins TRBV7-9 to TRBJ1-2, with 8 bases that match TRBD1. V lost 5 bases to trimming and J lost 5 bases; unmatched junction nucleotides: 10. The CDR3 runs to 15 residues. Germline V gene lookup returns CDR1 SEHNR and CDR2 FQNEAQ (reference sequence). The CDR3 spells CASSSEGQGNYGYTF. The DNA for the CDR3 is TGTGCCAGCAGCAGTGAAGGACAGGGAAATTATGGCTACACCTTC.

This clonotype was observed many times. The chain links TRBV18 to TRBJ1-2, with TRBD1 identical over 7 bases. Germline loops: CDR1 KGHSH, CDR2 LQKENI. The ends lost 4 bases at V and 6 bases at J; junction bases unmatched: 11. The CDR3 has 15 residues. The CDR3, as DNA: TGTGCCAGCTCACTATTAGATACAGGGGAGGATGGCTACACCTTC. Translation gives CASSLLDTGEDGYTF.

This clonotype has ten or more counts. The chain uses TRBV3-1 and TRBJ2-3; no firm D call. Trimming removed 2 bases at V and 7 bases at J, with 16 bases between. The CDR3 sequence is 15 residues long. In germline, CDR1 is LGHDT, CDR2 YNNKEL (reference sequence). The CDR3 spells CASSQIPGGPYTQYF. The DNA for the CDR3 is TGTGCCAGCAGCCAAATCCCGGGTGGGCCGTATACGCAGTATTTT.

In its sample, this clonotype was seen many times. The chain recombines TRBV28 with TRBJ1-1, with a tentative D call TRBD1 (6 bases). The length of the CDR3 is 16 residues. Per germline, CDR1 MDHEN and CDR2 SYDVKM. V was pared by 6 bases and J by 4 bases, with 21 bases between. The chain's CDR3 is CASRPWGARGSTEAFF. Written as DNA, the CDR3 is TGTGCCAGCAGACCGTGGGGGGCGCGGGGGTCCACTGAAGCTTTCTTT.

This clonotype was seen more than once but under ten times. The chain links TRBV7-2 to TRBJ2-2, with 8 bases that match TRBD2. Per the germline V gene, CDR1 is SGHTA and CDR2 is FQGNSA. The CDR3 has 15 amino acids. J gave up 0 bases and V 5 bases, and 2 bases lay outside the gene matches. The CDR3 here is CASSTRGANTGELFF. CDR3 bases: TGTGCCAGCAGCACGCGGGGGGCGAACACCGGGGAGCTGTTTTTT. Combining the CDR3 with reference TRBV7-2 and TRBJ2-2 gives the whole variable domain GAGVSQSPSNKVTEKGKDVELRCDPISGHTALYWYRQSLGQGLEFLIYFQGNSAPDKSGLPSDRFSAERTGGSVSTLTIQRTQQEDSAVYLCASSTRGANTGELFFGEGSRLTVL.